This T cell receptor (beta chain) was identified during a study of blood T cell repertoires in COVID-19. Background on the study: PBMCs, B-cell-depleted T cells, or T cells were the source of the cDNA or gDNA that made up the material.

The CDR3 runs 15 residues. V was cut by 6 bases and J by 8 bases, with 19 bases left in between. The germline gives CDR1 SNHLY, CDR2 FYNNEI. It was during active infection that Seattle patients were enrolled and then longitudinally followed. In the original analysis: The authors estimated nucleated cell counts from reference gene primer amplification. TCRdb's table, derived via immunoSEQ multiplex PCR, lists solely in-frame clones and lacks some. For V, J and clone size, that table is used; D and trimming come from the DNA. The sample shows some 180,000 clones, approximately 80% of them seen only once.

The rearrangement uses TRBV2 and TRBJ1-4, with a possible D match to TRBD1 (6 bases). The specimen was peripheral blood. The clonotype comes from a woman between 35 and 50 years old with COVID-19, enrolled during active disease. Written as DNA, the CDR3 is TGTGCCAGCAGCGGACAGAGAGCCCGGAGGGAAAAACTGTTTTTT. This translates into CASSGQRARREKLFF.